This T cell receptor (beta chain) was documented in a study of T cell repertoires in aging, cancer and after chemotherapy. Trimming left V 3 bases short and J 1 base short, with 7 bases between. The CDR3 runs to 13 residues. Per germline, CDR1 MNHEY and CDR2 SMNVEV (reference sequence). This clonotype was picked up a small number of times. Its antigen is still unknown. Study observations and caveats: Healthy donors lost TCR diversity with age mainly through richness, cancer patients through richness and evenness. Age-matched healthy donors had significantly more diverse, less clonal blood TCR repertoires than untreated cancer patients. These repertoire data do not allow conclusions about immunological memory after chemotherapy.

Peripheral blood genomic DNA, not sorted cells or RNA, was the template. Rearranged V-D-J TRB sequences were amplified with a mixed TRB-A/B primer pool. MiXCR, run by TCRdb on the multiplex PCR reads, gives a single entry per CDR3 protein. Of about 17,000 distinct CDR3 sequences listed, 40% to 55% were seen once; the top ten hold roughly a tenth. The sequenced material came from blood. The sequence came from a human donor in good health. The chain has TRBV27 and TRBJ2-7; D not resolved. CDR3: CASSFSVSYEQYF. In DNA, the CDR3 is TGTGCCAGCAGTTTCAGTGTATCCTACGAGCAGTACTTC.